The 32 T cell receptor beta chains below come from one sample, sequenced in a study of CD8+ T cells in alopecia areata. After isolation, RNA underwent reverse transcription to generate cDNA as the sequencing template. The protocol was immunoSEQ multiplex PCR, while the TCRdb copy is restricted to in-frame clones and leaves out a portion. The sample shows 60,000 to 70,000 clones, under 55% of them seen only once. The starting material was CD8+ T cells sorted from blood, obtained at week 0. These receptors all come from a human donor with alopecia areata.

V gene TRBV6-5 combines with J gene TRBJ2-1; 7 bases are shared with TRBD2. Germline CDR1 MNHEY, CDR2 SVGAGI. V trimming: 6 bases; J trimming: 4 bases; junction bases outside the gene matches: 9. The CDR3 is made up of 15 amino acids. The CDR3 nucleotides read TGTGCCAGCAGCATCACTTGGCGGGGGTACAATGAGCAGTTCTTC. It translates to CASSITWRGYNEQFF.

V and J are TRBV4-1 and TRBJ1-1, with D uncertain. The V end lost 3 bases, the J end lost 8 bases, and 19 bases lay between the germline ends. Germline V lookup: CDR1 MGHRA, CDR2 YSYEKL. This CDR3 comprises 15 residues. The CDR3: CASSQVDGVEWEAFF. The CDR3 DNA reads TGCGCCAGCAGCCAGGTGGACGGAGTGGAGTGGGAAGCTTTCTTT.

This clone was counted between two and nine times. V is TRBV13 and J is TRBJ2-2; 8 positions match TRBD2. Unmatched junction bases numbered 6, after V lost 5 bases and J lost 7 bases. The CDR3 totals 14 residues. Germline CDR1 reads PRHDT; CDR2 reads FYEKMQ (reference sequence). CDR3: CASSTGLAGGELFF. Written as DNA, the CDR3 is TGTGCCAGCAGCACCGGACTAGCTGGCGGGGAGCTGTTTTTT.

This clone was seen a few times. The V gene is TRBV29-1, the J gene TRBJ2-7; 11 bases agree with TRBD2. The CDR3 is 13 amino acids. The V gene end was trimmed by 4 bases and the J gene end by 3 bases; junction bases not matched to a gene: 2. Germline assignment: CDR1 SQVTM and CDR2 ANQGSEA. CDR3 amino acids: CSVVLAGDYEQYF. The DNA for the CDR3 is TGCAGCGTTGTACTAGCGGGAGACTACGAGCAGTACTTC.

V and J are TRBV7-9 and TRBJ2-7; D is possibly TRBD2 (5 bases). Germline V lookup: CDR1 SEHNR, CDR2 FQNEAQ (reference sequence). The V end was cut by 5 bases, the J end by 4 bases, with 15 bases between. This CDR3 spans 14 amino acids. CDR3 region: CASSPRGRAYEQYF. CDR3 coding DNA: TGTGCCAGCAGCCCCCGGGGAAGGGCGTACGAGCAGTACTTC.

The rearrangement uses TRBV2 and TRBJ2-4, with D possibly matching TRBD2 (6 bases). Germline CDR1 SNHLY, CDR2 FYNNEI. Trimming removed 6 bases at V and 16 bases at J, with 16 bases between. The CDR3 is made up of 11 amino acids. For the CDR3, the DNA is TGTGCCAGCAGGGACGCGGGGACGTATTACTTC. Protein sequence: CASRDAGTYYF.

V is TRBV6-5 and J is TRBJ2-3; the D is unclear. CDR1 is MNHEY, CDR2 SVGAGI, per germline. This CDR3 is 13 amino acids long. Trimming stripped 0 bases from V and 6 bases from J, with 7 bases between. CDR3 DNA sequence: TGTGCCAGCAGTTACTCCTCTAGGGATACGCAGTATTTT. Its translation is CASSYSSRDTQYF.

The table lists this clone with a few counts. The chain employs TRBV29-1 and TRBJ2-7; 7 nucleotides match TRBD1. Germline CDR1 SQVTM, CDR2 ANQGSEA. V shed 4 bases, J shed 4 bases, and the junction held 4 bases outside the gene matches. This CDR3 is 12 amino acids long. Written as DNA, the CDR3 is TGCAGCGTTGCAGAGACAGGGTACGAGCAGTACTTC. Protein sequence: CSVAETGYEQYF.

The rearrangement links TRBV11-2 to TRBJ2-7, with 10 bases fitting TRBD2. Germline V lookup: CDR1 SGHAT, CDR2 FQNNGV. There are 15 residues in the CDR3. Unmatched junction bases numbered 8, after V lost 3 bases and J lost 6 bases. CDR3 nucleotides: TGTGCCAGCAGCTTTACCCGGCTAGCGGGAGTCGAGCAGTACTTC. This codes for CASSFTRLAGVEQYF.

The CDR3 sequence is CASSLARGGVEAFF. CDR3 in DNA: TGTGCCAGCAGCTTAGCGCGGGGGGGAGTGGAAGCTTTCTTT. The rearrangement links TRBV7-2 to TRBJ1-1; D might be TRBD1 (5 bases). The V gene lost 0 bases and the J gene lost 8 bases, with 13 bases spanning the gap. The CDR3 consists of 14 residues. Per the germline V gene, CDR1 is SGHTA and CDR2 is FQGNSA.

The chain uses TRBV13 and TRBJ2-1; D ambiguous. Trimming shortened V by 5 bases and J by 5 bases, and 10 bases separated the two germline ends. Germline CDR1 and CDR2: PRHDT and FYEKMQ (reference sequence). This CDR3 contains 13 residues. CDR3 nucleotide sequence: TGTGCCAGCAGCCTACAGCTAGACAATGAGCAGTTCTTC. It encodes CASSLQLDNEQFF.

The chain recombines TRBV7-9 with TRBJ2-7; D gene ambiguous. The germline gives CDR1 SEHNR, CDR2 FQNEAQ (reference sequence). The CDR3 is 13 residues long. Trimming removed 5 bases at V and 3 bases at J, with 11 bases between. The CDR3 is CASSPDTNYEQYF. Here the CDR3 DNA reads TGTGCCAGCAGCCCCGACACGAACTACGAGCAGTACTTC.

The CDR3, as DNA: TGTGCCAGCAGCTTTTCCTACGAGCAGTACTTC. It encodes CASSFSYEQYF. The chain employs TRBV7-2 and TRBJ2-7; D not certain. Germline V lookup: CDR1 SGHTA, CDR2 FQGNSA. The CDR3 totals 11 residues. The germline V and J ends were trimmed by 3 bases and 1 base, with 1 base remaining between them.

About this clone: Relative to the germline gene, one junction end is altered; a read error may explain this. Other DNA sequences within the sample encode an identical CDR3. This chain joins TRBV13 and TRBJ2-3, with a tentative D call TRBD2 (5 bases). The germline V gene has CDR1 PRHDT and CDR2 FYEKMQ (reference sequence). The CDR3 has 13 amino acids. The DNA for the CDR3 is TGCGCCAGCAGCCAAGATAGTTCGGGAACGCAGTATTTT. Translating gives CASSQDSSGTQYF.

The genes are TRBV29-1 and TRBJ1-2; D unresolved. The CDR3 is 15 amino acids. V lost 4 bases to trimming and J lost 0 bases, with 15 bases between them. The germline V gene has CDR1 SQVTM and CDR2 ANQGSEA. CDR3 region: CSVALPAPANYGYTF. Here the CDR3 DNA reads TGCAGCGTTGCTTTACCTGCCCCCGCTAACTATGGCTACACCTTC.

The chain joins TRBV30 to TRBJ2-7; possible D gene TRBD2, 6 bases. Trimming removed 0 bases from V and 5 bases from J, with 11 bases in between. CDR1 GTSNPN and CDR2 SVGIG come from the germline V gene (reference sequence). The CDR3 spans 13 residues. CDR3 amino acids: CAWSVTGVDEQYF. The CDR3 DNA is TGTGCCTGGAGTGTAACGGGAGTCGACGAGCAGTACTTC. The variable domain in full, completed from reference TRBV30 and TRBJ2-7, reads SQTIHQWPATLVQPVGSPLSLECTVEGTSNPNLYWYRQAAGRGLQLLFYSVGIGQISSEVPQNLSASRPQDRQFILSSKKLLLSDSGFYLCAWSVTGVDEQYFGPGTRLTVT.

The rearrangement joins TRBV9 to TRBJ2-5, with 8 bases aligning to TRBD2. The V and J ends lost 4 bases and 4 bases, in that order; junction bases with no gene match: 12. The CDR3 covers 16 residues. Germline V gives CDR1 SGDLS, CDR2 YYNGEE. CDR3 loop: CASSPDAAAGGETQYF. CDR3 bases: TGTGCCAGCAGCCCCGACGCGGCCGCGGGGGGAGAGACCCAGTACTTC.

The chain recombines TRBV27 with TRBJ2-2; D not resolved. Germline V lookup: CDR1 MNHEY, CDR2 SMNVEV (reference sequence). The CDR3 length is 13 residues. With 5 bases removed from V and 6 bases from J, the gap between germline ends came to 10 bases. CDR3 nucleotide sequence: TGTGCCAGCAGTCTACGGACCGCCGGGGAGCTGTTTTTT. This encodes CASSLRTAGELFF.

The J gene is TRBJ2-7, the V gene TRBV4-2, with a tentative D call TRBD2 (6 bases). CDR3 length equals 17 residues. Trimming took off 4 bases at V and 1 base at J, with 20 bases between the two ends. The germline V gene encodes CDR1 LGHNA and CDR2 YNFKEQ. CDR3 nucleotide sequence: TGTGCCAGCAGCCCCTGGGGGTCCACTAGCCGATCCTACGAGCAGTACTTC. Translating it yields CASSPWGSTSRSYEQYF.

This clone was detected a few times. This chain's CDR3 is CASSIPWGDGRGYNEQFF. The DNA of the CDR3 is TGTGCCAGTAGTATCCCCTGGGGGGACGGGAGAGGGTACAATGAGCAGTTCTTC. The J gene is TRBJ2-1, the V gene TRBV19, with D maybe TRBD2 (6 bases). The CDR3 length is 18 residues. Germline V CDR1 and CDR2: LNHDA, SQIVND (reference sequence). Trimming shortened V by 3 bases and J by 4 bases, and 22 bases separated the two germline ends. The variable domain in full, completed from reference TRBV19 and TRBJ2-1, reads DGGITQSPKYLFRKEGQNVTLSCEQNLNHDAMYWYRQDPGQGLRLIYYSQIVNDFQKGDIAEGYSVSREKKESFPLTVTSAQKNPTAFYLCASSIPWGDGRGYNEQFFGPGTRLTVL.

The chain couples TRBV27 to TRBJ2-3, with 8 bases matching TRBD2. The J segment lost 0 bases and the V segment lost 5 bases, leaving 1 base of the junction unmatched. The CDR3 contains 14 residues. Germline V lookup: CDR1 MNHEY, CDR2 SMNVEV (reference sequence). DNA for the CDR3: TGTGCCAGCAGTCCTAGCGGGAGCACAGATACGCAGTATTTT. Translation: CASSPSGSTDTQYF.

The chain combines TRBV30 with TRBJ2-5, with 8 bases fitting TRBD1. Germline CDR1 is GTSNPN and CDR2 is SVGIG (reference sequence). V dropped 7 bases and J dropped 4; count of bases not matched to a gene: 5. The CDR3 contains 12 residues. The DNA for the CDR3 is TGTGCCTTCGGACAGGGACCAGAGACCCAGTACTTC. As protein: CAFGQGPETQYF.

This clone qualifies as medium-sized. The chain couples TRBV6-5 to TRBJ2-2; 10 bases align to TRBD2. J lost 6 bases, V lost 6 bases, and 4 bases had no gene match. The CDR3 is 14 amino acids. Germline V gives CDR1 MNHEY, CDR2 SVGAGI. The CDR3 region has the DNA TGTGCCAGCAGAGCGGGAGGGGACGCCGGGGAGCTGTTTTTT. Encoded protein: CASRAGGDAGELFF.

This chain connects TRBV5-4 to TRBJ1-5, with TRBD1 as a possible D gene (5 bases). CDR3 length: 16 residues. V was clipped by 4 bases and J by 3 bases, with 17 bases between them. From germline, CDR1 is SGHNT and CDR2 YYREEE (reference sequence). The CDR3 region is CASSPIIRASNQPQHF. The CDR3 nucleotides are TGTGCCAGCAGCCCAATTATCAGGGCCTCCAATCAGCCCCAGCATTTT.

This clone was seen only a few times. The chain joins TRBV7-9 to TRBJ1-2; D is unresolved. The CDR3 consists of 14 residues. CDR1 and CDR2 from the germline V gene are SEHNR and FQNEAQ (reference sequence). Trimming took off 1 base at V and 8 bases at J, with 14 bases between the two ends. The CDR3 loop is CASSLGDRVRGYTF. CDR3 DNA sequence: TGTGCCAGCAGCTTAGGTGATCGGGTGCGCGGCTACACCTTC.

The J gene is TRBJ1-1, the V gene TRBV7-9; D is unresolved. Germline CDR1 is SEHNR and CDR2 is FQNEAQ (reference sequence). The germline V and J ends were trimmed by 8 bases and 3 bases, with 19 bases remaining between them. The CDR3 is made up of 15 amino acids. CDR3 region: CASLFPLARDTEAFF. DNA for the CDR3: TGTGCCAGCCTGTTTCCACTCGCGAGGGACACTGAAGCTTTCTTT.

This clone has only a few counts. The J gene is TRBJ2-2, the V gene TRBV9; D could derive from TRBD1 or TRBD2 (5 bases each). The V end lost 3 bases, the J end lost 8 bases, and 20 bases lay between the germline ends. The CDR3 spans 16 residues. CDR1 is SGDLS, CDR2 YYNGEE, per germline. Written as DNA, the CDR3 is TGTGCCAGCAGCGCCTACGGGACGGTCACAGCGGGGGAGCTGTTTTTT. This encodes CASSAYGTVTAGELFF.

In nucleotides, the CDR3 is TGCGCCAGCAGCCAAGCTGATGAAGCTTTCTTT. Its protein product is CASSQADEAFF. The V call is TRBV4-1, the J call TRBJ1-1, with D unclear. V was cut by 1 base and J by 7 bases, with 4 bases left in between. The germline V gene has CDR1 MGHRA and CDR2 YSYEKL. The CDR3 sequence is 11 residues long.

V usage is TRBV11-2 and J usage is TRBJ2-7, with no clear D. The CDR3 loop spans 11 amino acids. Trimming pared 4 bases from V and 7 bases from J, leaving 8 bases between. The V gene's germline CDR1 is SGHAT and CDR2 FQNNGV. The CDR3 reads CASSWSQEQYF. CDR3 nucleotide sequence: TGTGCCAGCAGCTGGTCCCAGGAGCAGTACTTC.

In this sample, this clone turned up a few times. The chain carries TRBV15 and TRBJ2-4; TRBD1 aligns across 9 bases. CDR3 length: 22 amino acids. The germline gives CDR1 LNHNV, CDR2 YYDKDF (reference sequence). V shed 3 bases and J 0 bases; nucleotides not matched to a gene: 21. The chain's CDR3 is CATSSRDIRQGGYDLAKNIQYF. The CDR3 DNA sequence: TGTGCCACCAGCAGCCGGGATATTAGACAGGGGGGTTATGACCTAGCCAAAAACATTCAGTACTTC.

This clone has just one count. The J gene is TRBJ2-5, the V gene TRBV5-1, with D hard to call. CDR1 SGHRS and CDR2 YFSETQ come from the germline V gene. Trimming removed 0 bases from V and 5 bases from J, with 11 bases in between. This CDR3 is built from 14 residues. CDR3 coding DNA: TGCGCCAGCAGCTTGGAAGGTAGTACGGAGACCCAGTACTTC. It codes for CASSLEGSTETQYF.

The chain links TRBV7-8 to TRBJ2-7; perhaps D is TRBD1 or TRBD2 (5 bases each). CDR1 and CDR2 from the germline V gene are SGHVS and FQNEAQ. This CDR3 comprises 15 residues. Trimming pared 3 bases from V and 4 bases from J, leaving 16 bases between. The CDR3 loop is CASSLADPWGYEQYF. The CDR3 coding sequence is TGTGCCAGCAGCTTGGCGGACCCCTGGGGGTACGAGCAGTACTTC.